This TCR beta chain was obtained from a study of cytomegalovirus exposure and HLA in healthy donors. At the level of the study: Earlier, 95 million to 120 million unique TCR beta sequences were recovered from 200 million or so T cells by an analysis.

Use of 60 Vbeta and 13 Jbeta primers characterized the PCR. TCRdb's copy holds only in-frame clones and misses some; the assay was immunoSEQ multiplex PCR. This repertoire shows fewer than 150,000 clones, roughly 85% found once; its top ten account for 6.5%. Deletions cut 0 bases from V and 4 bases from J, with 7 bases between. The CDR3 covers 14 residues. From germline, CDR1 is LGHNA and CDR2 YNFKEQ. As concerns this clone: No antigen is known for it.

General study points: The listing of roughly 160 TCR beta chains classed them as cytomegalovirus-associated.

Sequencing input: PBMCs. The chain links TRBV4-2 to TRBJ2-1; possibly TRBD2 for D (6 bases). The clonotype was recovered from a man aged 40-50 years in good health and CMV-seropositive. CDR3 nucleotide sequence: TGTGCCAGCAGCCAAGACGGGACTTACAATGAGCAGTTCTTC. This sequence encodes CASSQDGTYNEQFF.